This TCR beta chain was retrieved from a study of cytomegalovirus exposure and HLA in healthy donors. Amplification used 60 Vbeta primers and 13 Jbeta primers. Assay used: immunoSEQ multiplex PCR; TCRdb lists only in-frame clones, some missing. The table lists about 120,000 clones, about three quarters of them singletons, with 0.85% to 1.3% in the top ten. No CMV serostatus was recorded for this donor. Remarks on this clone: The antigen is not known.

Trimming took 1 base from V and 7 from J; bases not matched to a gene: 3. This CDR3 region has 14 residues. Germline CDR1 reads SGHDN; CDR2 reads FVKESK. Study-wide points: Diagnosis of cytomegalovirus status made by the classifier reportedly showed high specificity and sensitivity.

The source material was PBMCs. The sequence was collected from a human donor in good health. The chain links TRBV14 to TRBJ2-3, with 9 positions matching TRBD1. The CDR3 sequence: CASSQAQGANTQYF. The DNA for the CDR3 is TGTGCCAGCAGCCAAGCACAGGGGGCTAATACGCAGTATTTT. Together with reference TRBV14 and TRBJ2-3, the CDR3 gives the full variable domain: EAGVTQFPSHSVIEKGQTVTLRCDPISGHDNLYWYRRVMGKEIKFLLHFVKESKQDESGMPNNRFLAERTGGTYSTLKVQPAELEDSGVYFCASSQAQGANTQYFGPGTRLTVL.